Listed below are T cell receptor beta chains from one sample, sequenced in a study of T cells in Graves' hyperthyroidism and ophthalmopathy. TCRdb passed the multiplex PCR reads through MiXCR, listing each CDR3 protein once. Among 450,000 to 700,000 distinct CDR3 sequences, around 42% were seen once, and the ten largest hold roughly 19%. The sequenced material came from peripheral blood or thyroid tissue (not recorded which). The receptors were sampled from an adult woman with Graves' disease, either hyperthyroidism or ophthalmopathy (not recorded which). Each CDR3 is given with its conserved first and last residue. Each record gives: clone size, J gene, D gene, V gene, CDR3 DNA, CDR3 protein. D genes are given only for firm matches. Clone sizes are given selectively: once, few, many, or a class where the clone is expanded.

size: -; J: TRBJ2-5; D: TRBD2; V: TRBV10-3; DNA: TGTGCCATCAGTCCAGGACTAGCAGGGGAGACCCAGTACTTC; CDR3: CAISPGLAGETQYF
size: many; J: TRBJ2-7; D: TRBD1; V: TRBV10-3; DNA: TGTGCCATCAGTACGGGACAGGGGGACCACGAGCAGTACTTC; CDR3: CAISTGQGDHEQYF
size: many; J: TRBJ2-7; D: -; V: TRBV5-1; DNA: TGCGCCAGCAGCTTGAGAACGGCCTCCTACGAGCAGTACTTC; CDR3: CASSLRTASYEQYF
size: many; J: TRBJ1-4; D: -; V: TRBV7-4; DNA: TGTGCCAGCAGCCCAGGACCGAGAGACGCAACTAATGAAAAACTGTTTTTT; CDR3: CASSPGPRDATNEKLFF
size: many; J: TRBJ2-7; D: TRBD2; V: TRBV10-2; DNA: TGCGCCAGCAGTAACCCTAGCGGAAGGTCCTACGAGCAGTACTTC; CDR3: CASSNPSGRSYEQYF
size: -; J: TRBJ2-7; D: -; V: TRBV7-9; DNA: TGCGCCAGCAGCTGGGGGCAGAGCAACTCCTACGAGCAGTACTTC; CDR3: CASSWGQSNSYEQYF
size: many; J: TRBJ1-2; D: -; V: TRBV7-9; DNA: TGTGCCAGCAGCCCTGAGGTAGGGCGGGTTACTGGCTACACCTTC; CDR3: CASSPEVGRVTGYTF
size: -; J: TRBJ2-7; D: -; V: TRBV10-2; DNA: TGCGCCAGCAGTGAGTCGAGGGTCGAGCAGTACTTC; CDR3: CASSESRVEQYF
size: many; J: TRBJ1-5; D: -; V: TRBV7-9; DNA: TGTGCCAGCAGCCCCGGTGGGGGACACAATCAGCCCCAGCATTTT; CDR3: CASSPGGGHNQPQHF
size: -; J: TRBJ2-7; D: -; V: TRBV6-6; DNA: TGTGCCAGCAGTTACACAGGGGAGGCCTACGAGCAGTACTTC; CDR3: CASSYTGEAYEQYF
size: many; J: TRBJ1-1; D: -; V: TRBV15; DNA: TGTGCCACCAGCAGAGATGGCGCGGGAGCATGGGCCACTGAAGCTTTCTTT; CDR3: CATSRDGAGAWATEAFF
size: -; J: TRBJ2-1; D: -; V: TRBV2; DNA: TGTGCCAGCGGGTTGTCCTACAATGAGCAGTTCTTC; CDR3: CASGLSYNEQFF
size: few; J: TRBJ1-1; D: TRBD1; V: TRBV7-2; DNA: TGTGCCAGCAGCTGGGGGACAGGGACTGAAGCTTTCTTT; CDR3: CASSWGTGTEAFF
size: few; J: TRBJ2-6; D: -; V: TRBV11-2; DNA: TGTGCCAGCAGCCACACTCCTGGGGCCAACGTCCTGACTTTC; CDR3: CASSHTPGANVLTF
size: -; J: TRBJ1-5; D: -; V: TRBV28; DNA: TGTGCCAGCAGTTTAGGCGTAGGGGTTGGTGGCAATCAGCCCCAGCATTTT; CDR3: CASSLGVGVGGNQPQHF
size: many; J: TRBJ2-5; D: -; V: TRBV6-5; DNA: TGTGCCAGCAGACCCACAGAGCAAGAGACCCAGTACTTC; CDR3: CASRPTEQETQYF
size: many; J: TRBJ2-7; D: TRBD1; V: TRBV20-1; DNA: TGCAGTGCTGGACCTCCGGGACAGGGAAACGAGCAGTACTTC; CDR3: CSAGPPGQGNEQYF
size: -; J: TRBJ2-7; D: -; V: TRBV20-1; DNA: TGCAGTCCTAGGAGCTCCTACGAGCAGTACTTC; CDR3: CSPRSSYEQYF
size: -; J: TRBJ2-5; D: -; V: TRBV10-3; DNA: TGTGCCAGCAGTTTCTCCGATCAAGGCACCCAGTACTTC; CDR3: CASSFSDQGTQYF
size: many; J: TRBJ2-7; D: TRBD1; V: TRBV6-1; DNA: TGCGCCAGCAGAGGGACAGCCACCTACGAGCAGTACTTC; CDR3: CASRGTATYEQYF
size: -; J: TRBJ1-1; D: -; V: TRBV7-3; DNA: TGTGCCAGCAGCCCATGGGGTTTTGCTGAAGCTTTCTTT; CDR3: CASSPWGFAEAFF
size: -; J: TRBJ1-1; D: TRBD1; V: TRBV20-1; DNA: TGCAGTGCTAGAAGGGGACAGGGGGTTGCGCACACTGAAGCTTTCTTT; CDR3: CSARRGQGVAHTEAFF
size: -; J: TRBJ2-5; D: TRBD1; V: TRBV7-3; DNA: TGTGCCAGCAAATTAGGGGGACAGGGCAACCAGTACTTC; CDR3: CASKLGGQGNQYF
size: many; J: TRBJ1-3; D: -; V: TRBV20-1; DNA: TGCAGTACCCGGGCCGGCCCTGGAAACACCATATATTTT; CDR3: CSTRAGPGNTIYF
size: -; J: TRBJ1-5; D: -; V: TRBV10-3; DNA: TGTGCCATCAGTGAAGGCGGTAGCAATCAGCCCCAGCATTTT; CDR3: CAISEGGSNQPQHF
size: many; J: TRBJ1-1; D: TRBD1; V: TRBV7-9; DNA: TGTGCCAGCAGCGGGACAGGGTCTGTCGGTGAAGCTTTCTTT; CDR3: CASSGTGSVGEAFF
size: once; J: TRBJ2-7; D: -; V: TRBV6-4; DNA: TGTGCCAGCAGTGACTCGACGGGGGGCAACTACGAGCAGTACTTC; CDR3: CASSDSTGGNYEQYF
size: -; J: TRBJ2-5; D: -; V: TRBV6-5; DNA: TGTGCCAGCAGTCCCTACGGGGGCGGTGAGTTCGAGACCCAGTACTTC; CDR3: CASSPYGGGEFETQYF
size: many; J: TRBJ1-5; D: -; V: TRBV5-6; DNA: TGTGCCAGCAGCTTGGAGGGGCGCAATCAGCCCCAGCATTTT; CDR3: CASSLEGRNQPQHF
size: many; J: TRBJ2-2; D: TRBD2; V: TRBV14; DNA: TGTGCCAGCAGCCAGACAGCGGGAGGGCCCGGGGAGCTGTTTTTT; CDR3: CASSQTAGGPGELFF
size: -; J: TRBJ2-5; D: TRBD2; V: TRBV7-9; DNA: TGTGCCAGCAGCTTATTTCCCGGGAGGCAGTACTTC; CDR3: CASSLFPGRQYF
size: -; J: TRBJ1-1; D: -; V: TRBV29-1; DNA: TGCAGCGTTGAACACCACCGGGTCCATTCGGTTGAAGCTTTCTTT; CDR3: CSVEHHRVHSVEAFF
size: -; J: TRBJ1-6; D: TRBD1; V: TRBV12-3/TRBV12-4; DNA: TGTGCCAGCTCTTACGGGACAGGGAGTTCACCCCTCCACTTT; CDR3: CASSYGTGSSPLHF
size: few; J: TRBJ2-7; D: -; V: TRBV29-1; DNA: TGCAGCGTTGAAGTTGAGGGGGGAACAGTGTACGAGCAGTACTTC; CDR3: CSVEVEGGTVYEQYF
size: -; J: TRBJ1-4; D: TRBD1; V: TRBV30; DNA: TGTGCCTCCACACTCGACAGGGGGGAAAAACTGTTTTTT; CDR3: CASTLDRGEKLFF
size: -; J: TRBJ1-3; D: -; V: TRBV29-1; DNA: TGCAGCGTTGTTGTACCGACTCTCTCTGGAAACACCATATATTTT; CDR3: CSVVVPTLSGNTIYF
size: many; J: TRBJ2-5; D: -; V: TRBV3-1; DNA: TGTGCCAGCATCGGGGAAGAGACCCAGTACTTC; CDR3: CASIGEETQYF
size: -; J: TRBJ2-6; D: -; V: TRBV28; DNA: TGTGCCAGCAGGTGGACAGGGGCCAACGTCCTGACTTTC; CDR3: CASRWTGANVLTF